The text below deals with one T cell receptor (beta chain). The antigen remains unidentified. Germline V lookup: CDR1 MDHEN, CDR2 SYDVKM. The CDR3 has 14 residues. Trimming pared 8 bases from V and 6 bases from J, leaving 17 bases between. This entry is derived from a study of neoadjuvant anti-PD-1 for oral cavity cancer. Study-level background: Around day 43, patients without progression received a fourth nivolumab dose before surgery.

The patients had HPV-negative, locally advanced oral cavity squamous cell carcinoma. Study-level findings and limits: Only three patients per response group were TCR-analyzed; validation needed.

Profiled with immunoSEQ multiplex PCR; TCRdb holds only in-frame clones, not every one. The data hold 6,500 to 8,500 clones, with 48% observed a single time. J is TRBJ1-5 and V is TRBV28; the D gene is possibly TRBD1 (6 bases). The source was tumor tissue, collected before nivolumab (anti-PD-1) treatment. The origin of this receptor is a person between 40 and 79 years old with oral cavity squamous cell carcinoma. CDR3 residues: CASHWRGRVQPQHF. The DNA for the CDR3 is TGTGCCAGCCATTGGCGGGGGCGCGTTCAGCCCCAGCATTTT.